The T cell receptor (beta chain) under discussion was sequenced for a study of patients and donors after allogeneic stem cell transplantation. This clonotype has just a few counts. TCRdb reprocessed the RT-PCR reads with MiXCR, giving one entry per CDR3 protein. The repertoire holds about a million distinct CDR3 sequences, with under 20% as singletons. Sequencing was done on a sample of blood, either unsorted or a sorted T cell fraction (not recorded which). This clonotype originated in a human donor who was either an allogeneic HSCT recipient or a stem cell or donor lymphocyte infusion donor (not recorded which). It is not recorded whose cells these are; they may come from a transplant donor.

CDR3 region: CASSLFSPGTYEQYF. Here the CDR3 DNA reads TGTGCCAGCAGTTTATTTTCACCGGGGACCTACGAGCAGTACTTC. This sequence joins TRBV12-3 or TRBV12-4 and TRBJ2-7; a possible D gene is TRBD2 (5 bases). V dropped 2 bases and J dropped 2 bases, with 13 bases sitting between them. This CDR3 contains 15 residues.